A single T cell receptor beta chain is shown here with its context. Per germline, CDR1 SGHTA and CDR2 FQGNSA. V was clipped by 3 bases and J by 10 bases; unmatched bases: 14. This CDR3 region has 17 residues. This entry is derived from a study of blood T cell repertoires in COVID-19. How the authors handled the data: Estimated nucleated cell counts came from reference gene primer amplification. Clones were read by immunoSEQ multiplex PCR, and TCRdb kept only the in-frame ones, dropping some. The V and J calls and clone size are taken from that table; D and trimming were inferred from the DNA. This table holds fewer than 200,000 clones, 89% found once.

The rearrangement uses TRBV7-2 and TRBJ1-5; 11 positions match TRBD1. The clonotype comes from a young man who had recovered from COVID-19. Sequences were obtained from peripheral blood. CDR3 region: CASSFSGTGGGISPQHF. The CDR3 DNA reads as TGTGCCAGCAGCTTTTCCGGGACAGGGGGAGGAATCAGCCCCCAGCATTTT.